This is a list of T cell receptor beta chains from one sample in a study of Graves' ophthalmopathy and Graves' hyperthyroidism. TCRdb independently ran MiXCR on the multiplex PCR reads; one entry per CDR3 protein. The sample consists of around 1,200,000 distinct CDR3 sequences, 35% to 40% of them appearing once. The sequencing sample was made of peripheral blood or thyroid tissue (not recorded which). Source of these receptors: an adult man with Graves' hyperthyroidism. Each CDR3 is given with its conserved first and last residue. Each record gives: CDR3 protein, CDR3 DNA, D gene, clone size, CDR3 length, V gene, J gene. The D gene is left open where the match is weak. Where a row states a size, it is once, few, many or the class of an expanded clone; other rows omit it.

CDR3: CATSRDVENNYGYTF; DNA: TGTGCCACCAGCAGAGATGTAGAGAATAACTATGGCTACACCTTC; D: .; size: .; length: 15; V: TRBV15; J: TRBJ1-2
CDR3: CASSLLGQGAKEQYF; DNA: TGTGCCAGCAGTTTATTGGGTCAGGGGGCGAAGGAGCAGTACTTC; D: TRBD1; size: .; length: 15; V: TRBV27; J: TRBJ2-7
CDR3: CASSDFGAQYF; DNA: TGTGCCAGCAGTGATTTTGGGGCCCAGTACTTC; D: .; size: .; length: 11; V: TRBV25-1; J: TRBJ2-5
CDR3: CSASYIGGELFF; DNA: TGCAGTGCTAGCTACATCGGCGGGGAGCTGTTTTTT; D: .; size: many; length: 12; V: TRBV20-1; J: TRBJ2-2
CDR3: CATSRGPRDTYEQYF; DNA: TGTGCCACCAGCAGAGGACCCAGGGACACCTACGAGCAGTACTTC; D: .; size: many; length: 15; V: TRBV15; J: TRBJ2-7
CDR3: CASSGTQGVRTGELFF; DNA: TGTGCCAGCAGCGGGACACAGGGGGTTCGGACCGGGGAGCTGTTTTTT; D: TRBD1; size: few; length: 16; V: TRBV11-2; J: TRBJ2-2
CDR3: CAISGRGPGQGAYEQYF; DNA: TGTGCCATCAGTGGCCGGGGACCGGGACAGGGGGCTTACGAGCAGTACTTC; D: TRBD1; size: .; length: 17; V: TRBV10-3; J: TRBJ2-7
CDR3: CASSFGTGEVSGNTIYF; DNA: TGTGCCAGCAGTTTTGGTACCGGGGAAGTCTCTGGAAACACCATATATTTT; D: .; size: .; length: 17; V: TRBV7-4; J: TRBJ1-3
CDR3: CASSSFWAQGASNYGYTF; DNA: TGCGCCAGCAGCTCTTTTTGGGCACAGGGGGCTTCCAACTATGGCTACACCTTC; D: TRBD1; size: once; length: 18; V: TRBV7-8; J: TRBJ1-2
CDR3: CASSSRDSPEKLFF; DNA: TGTGCCAGCAGCTCACGGGACAGCCCTGAAAAACTGTTTTTT; D: TRBD1; size: .; length: 14; V: TRBV7-3; J: TRBJ1-4
CDR3: CASSQNRGQMNTEAFF; DNA: TGCGCCAGCAGCCAAAACAGGGGGCAGATGAACACTGAAGCTTTCTTT; D: TRBD1; size: .; length: 16; V: TRBV4-1; J: TRBJ1-1
CDR3: CASSLGLLAGGGEQYF; DNA: TGCGCCAGCAGCTTGGGGCTCCTCGCGGGGGGCGGGGAGCAGTACTTC; D: TRBD2; size: many; length: 16; V: TRBV5-1; J: TRBJ2-7
CDR3: CASSVGLGQHQNYGYTF; DNA: TGTGCCAGCAGCGTAGGTTTGGGACAGCACCAGAACTATGGCTACACCTTC; D: TRBD1; size: many; length: 17; V: TRBV9; J: TRBJ1-2
CDR3: CASSRPRPGQVAGDSYEQYF; DNA: TGTGCCAGCAGCCGTCCCCGTCCGGGACAGGTAGCGGGAGACTCCTACGAGCAGTACTTC; D: .; size: many; length: 20; V: TRBV7-3; J: TRBJ2-7
CDR3: CAWSLGTWNQPQHF; DNA: TGTGCCTGGAGCCTCGGGACCTGGAATCAGCCCCAGCATTTT; D: .; size: .; length: 14; V: TRBV30; J: TRBJ1-5
CDR3: CASTEGTGTEETQYF; DNA: TGTGCCAGCACCGAGGGTACGGGAACTGAAGAGACCCAGTACTTC; D: .; size: .; length: 15; V: TRBV7-9; J: TRBJ2-5
CDR3: CASSFSLAEYF; DNA: TGTGCCAGTAGCTTCAGCCTAGCGGAGTACTTC; D: TRBD2; size: .; length: 11; V: TRBV19; J: TRBJ2-7
CDR3: CSVDSREGYEQYF; DNA: TGCAGCGTTGATTCCAGGGAGGGCTACGAGCAGTACTTC; D: TRBD2; size: .; length: 13; V: TRBV29-1; J: TRBJ2-7
CDR3: CSVEGPRGGLRYEQYF; DNA: TGCAGCGTTGAAGGCCCCAGGGGAGGACTACGCTACGAGCAGTACTTC; D: .; size: .; length: 16; V: TRBV29-1; J: TRBJ2-7
CDR3: CASRVKGGEGCTF; DNA: TGTGCCAGCAGGGTTAAAGGGGGTGAGGGCTGCACCTTC; D: .; size: few; length: 13; V: TRBV7-8; J: TRBJ1-2
CDR3: CASSTGQSGYTF; DNA: TGTGCCAGCAGTACGGGACAGTCTGGCTACACCTTC; D: TRBD1; size: many; length: 12; V: TRBV7-9; J: TRBJ1-2
CDR3: CASSRPTGTSGNYEQYF; DNA: TGTGCCAGCAGCCGCCCGACCGGGACTAGCGGGAATTACGAGCAGTACTTC; D: TRBD2; size: .; length: 17; V: TRBV14; J: TRBJ2-7
CDR3: CASSHPRLAGGGELFF; DNA: TGTGCCAGCAGCCACCCAAGACTAGCGGGAGGCGGGGAGCTGTTTTTT; D: TRBD2; size: .; length: 16; V: TRBV4-2; J: TRBJ2-2
CDR3: CASSPLWSALSSYEQYF; DNA: TGTGCCAGCAGCCCTCTCTGGTCGGCGCTAAGCTCCTACGAGCAGTACTTC; D: .; size: many; length: 17; V: TRBV7-2; J: TRBJ2-7
CDR3: CASTPLNRDRGTEAFF; DNA: TGTGCCAGCACCCCACTGAACCGGGACAGGGGCACTGAAGCTTTCTTT; D: TRBD1; size: many; length: 16; V: TRBV6-2/TRBV6-3; J: TRBJ1-1
CDR3: CASRLAGGNEQYF; DNA: TGTGCCAGCAGACTAGCGGGAGGGAACGAGCAGTACTTC; D: TRBD2; size: few; length: 13; V: TRBV12-3/TRBV12-4; J: TRBJ2-7
CDR3: CSARKRGPASYEQYF; DNA: TGCAGTGCTAGGAAACGGGGGCCGGCCTCCTACGAGCAGTACTTC; D: .; size: many; length: 15; V: TRBV20-1; J: TRBJ2-7
CDR3: CASSPSPIQEKLFF; DNA: TGTGCCAGCAGTCCTTCCCCGATACAGGAAAAACTGTTTTTT; D: .; size: many; length: 14; V: TRBV6-5; J: TRBJ1-4
CDR3: CASSTQQPETQYF; DNA: TGTGCCAGCAGTACCCAACAACCGGAGACCCAGTACTTC; D: .; size: few; length: 13; V: TRBV28; J: TRBJ2-5
CDR3: CASSSKAGSSYEQYF; DNA: TGTGCCAGCAGCTCGAAAGCTGGGAGCTCCTACGAGCAGTACTTC; D: .; size: few; length: 15; V: TRBV5-4; J: TRBJ2-7
CDR3: CSVAGGRSQPQHF; DNA: TGCAGCGTTGCCGGGGGGCGAAGTCAGCCCCAGCATTTT; D: .; size: .; length: 13; V: TRBV29-1; J: TRBJ1-5
CDR3: CASSLRPGYEQYF; DNA: TGTGCCAGCAGTTTACGTCCGGGCTACGAGCAGTACTTC; D: .; size: few; length: 13; V: TRBV7-3; J: TRBJ2-7
CDR3: CASSPHSGAGEALGETQYF; DNA: TGTGCCAGCAGCCCCCACTCCGGAGCGGGAGAGGCACTAGGAGAGACCCAGTACTTC; D: TRBD2; size: .; length: 19; V: TRBV7-9; J: TRBJ2-5
CDR3: CASLGGQKDRNTIYF; DNA: TGCGCCAGCCTGGGGGGACAGAAGGACCGAAACACCATATATTTT; D: TRBD1; size: .; length: 15; V: TRBV10-1; J: TRBJ1-3
CDR3: CASSAGLAGLRYEQYF; DNA: TGCGCCAGCAGTGCCGGACTAGCGGGACTCCGCTACGAGCAGTACTTC; D: TRBD2; size: .; length: 16; V: TRBV10-2; J: TRBJ2-7
CDR3: CASSWDRAGANVLTF; DNA: TGCGCCAGCAGCTGGGACAGGGCTGGGGCCAACGTCCTGACTTTC; D: TRBD1; size: many; length: 15; V: TRBV5-1; J: TRBJ2-6
CDR3: CASSFGSPESYEQYF; DNA: TGTGCCAGCAGTTTCGGCAGCCCCGAGTCCTACGAGCAGTACTTC; D: .; size: .; length: 15; V: TRBV12-3/TRBV12-4; J: TRBJ2-7
CDR3: CASSQGRNNSPLHF; DNA: TGTGCCAGCAGCCAAGGACGGAATAATTCACCCCTCCACTTT; D: .; size: few; length: 14; V: TRBV7-8; J: TRBJ1-6
CDR3: CASRGLAGNTGELFF; DNA: TGTGCCAGCAGAGGACTAGCGGGAAACACCGGGGAGCTGTTTTTT; D: TRBD2; size: many; length: 15; V: TRBV2; J: TRBJ2-2
CDR3: CASSVARLAAEQETQYF; DNA: TGTGCCAGCAGCGTAGCCAGACTAGCGGCAGAACAAGAGACCCAGTACTTC; D: TRBD2; size: few; length: 17; V: TRBV7-8; J: TRBJ2-5
CDR3: CAISRTGNYGYTF; DNA: TGTGCCATCAGTCGGACAGGAAACTATGGCTACACCTTC; D: TRBD1; size: .; length: 13; V: TRBV10-3; J: TRBJ1-2
CDR3: CASSQGGGPGSPLHF; DNA: TGTGCCAGCAGCCAGGGTGGGGGACCTGGTTCACCCCTCCACTTT; D: .; size: many; length: 15; V: TRBV4-2; J: TRBJ1-6
CDR3: CASIEGAGAETQYF; DNA: TGTGCCAGCATCGAGGGAGCGGGAGCTGAGACCCAGTACTTC; D: TRBD2; size: .; length: 14; V: TRBV7-8; J: TRBJ2-5
CDR3: CASSISGLAGRHF; DNA: TGTGCCAGTAGTATATCCGGACTAGCGGGGCGTCACTTC; D: TRBD2; size: many; length: 13; V: TRBV19; J: TRBJ2-7
CDR3: CASGYRRVTGATEAFF; DNA: TGTGCCAGTGGGTATCGACGCGTGACAGGGGCCACTGAAGCTTTCTTT; D: TRBD1; size: many; length: 16; V: TRBV12-3/TRBV12-4; J: TRBJ1-1
CDR3: CASRSGTGEATQYF; DNA: TGTGCCAGCAGGTCTGGGACAGGGGAGGCGACCCAGTACTTC; D: TRBD1; size: once; length: 14; V: TRBV7-8; J: TRBJ2-5
CDR3: CATNEMGGPGETQYF; DNA: TGTGCCACCAATGAAATGGGAGGGCCCGGGGAGACCCAGTACTTC; D: TRBD2; size: .; length: 15; V: TRBV24-1; J: TRBJ2-5